This T cell receptor beta chain came from a study of T cells after yellow fever vaccination. Notes on the study in general: Post-booster repertoires again held most primary-vaccination clones (roughly 95% CD4, about 88% CD8).

The germline CDR1 and CDR2 sequences are MNHEY and SVGEGT. This CDR3 is 15 amino acids long. The V end lost 2 bases, the J end lost 9 bases, and 17 bases lay between the germline ends. TCRdb fed the 5' RACE reads into MiXCR, producing one record per CDR3 protein. This repertoire shows 400,000 to 650,000 distinct CDR3 sequences, just over 20% found once; its top ten account for around 17%. A few counts support this clonotype. Its antigen remains unknown. This material consisted of PBMCs, taken about 20 days after the first yellow fever vaccination. The chain links TRBV6-2 or TRBV6-3 to TRBJ2-1; tentatively, D is TRBD1 (5 bases). This clonotype originated in a man in his late teens or twenties who received the YFV17D yellow fever vaccine. CDR3 DNA: TGTGCCAGCAGTTACCCGCGACAGTCAGGCGGTGAGCAGTTCTTC. Translating it yields CASSYPRQSGGEQFF.